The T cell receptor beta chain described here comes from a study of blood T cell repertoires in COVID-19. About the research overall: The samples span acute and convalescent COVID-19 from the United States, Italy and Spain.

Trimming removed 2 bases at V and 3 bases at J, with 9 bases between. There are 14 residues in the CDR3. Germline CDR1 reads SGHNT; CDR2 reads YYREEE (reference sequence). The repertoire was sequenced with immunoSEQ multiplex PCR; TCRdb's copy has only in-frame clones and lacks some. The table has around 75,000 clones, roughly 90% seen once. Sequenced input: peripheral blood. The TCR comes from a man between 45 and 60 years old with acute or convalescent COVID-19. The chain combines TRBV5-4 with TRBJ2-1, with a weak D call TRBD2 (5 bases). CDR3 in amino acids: CASSLLRGYNEQFF. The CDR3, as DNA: TGTGCCAGCAGCTTACTACGGGGCTACAATGAGCAGTTCTTC. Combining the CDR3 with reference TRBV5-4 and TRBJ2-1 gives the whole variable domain ETGVTQSPTHLIKTRGQQVTLRCSSQSGHNTVSWYQQALGQGPQFIFQYYREEENGRGNFPPRFSGLQFPNYSSELNVNALELDDSALYLCASSLLRGYNEQFFGPGTRLTVL.